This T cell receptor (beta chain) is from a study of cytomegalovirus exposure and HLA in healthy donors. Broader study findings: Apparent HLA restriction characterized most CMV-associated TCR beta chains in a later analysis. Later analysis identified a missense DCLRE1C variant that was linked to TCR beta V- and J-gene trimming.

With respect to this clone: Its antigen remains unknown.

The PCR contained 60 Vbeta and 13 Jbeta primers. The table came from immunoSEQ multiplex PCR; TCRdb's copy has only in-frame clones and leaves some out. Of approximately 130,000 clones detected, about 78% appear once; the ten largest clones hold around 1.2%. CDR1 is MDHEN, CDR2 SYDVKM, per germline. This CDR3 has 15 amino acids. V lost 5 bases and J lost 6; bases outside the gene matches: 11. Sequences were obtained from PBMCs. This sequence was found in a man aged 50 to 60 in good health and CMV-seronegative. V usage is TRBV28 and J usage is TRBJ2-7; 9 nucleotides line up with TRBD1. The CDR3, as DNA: TGTGCCAGCAGTAACTATGGGACAGGGTTCGGCGAGCAGTACTTC. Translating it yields CASSNYGTGFGEQYF.